This TCR beta chain was documented in a study of blood T cell repertoires in COVID-19. Sequencing was performed with immunoSEQ multiplex PCR; in TCRdb, only in-frame clones are kept and a portion is missing. Found here are a few hundred thousand clones, 90% of them singletons; the top ten hold 1.7%. There are 15 residues in the CDR3. V lost 4 bases and J lost 1; bases outside the gene matches: 5. Germline V lookup: CDR1 SGHRS, CDR2 YFSETQ. This chain uses TRBV5-1 with TRBJ2-3, with 8 bases fitting TRBD2. The clonotype was recovered from a woman in her late teens or twenties with acute COVID-19. Sequencing was carried out using PBMCs or T cells enriched from blood (not recorded which). CDR3 DNA sequence: TGCGCCAGCAGCATGGGACTAGTGGGCACAGATACGCAGTATTTT. Translation: CASSMGLVGTDTQYF.